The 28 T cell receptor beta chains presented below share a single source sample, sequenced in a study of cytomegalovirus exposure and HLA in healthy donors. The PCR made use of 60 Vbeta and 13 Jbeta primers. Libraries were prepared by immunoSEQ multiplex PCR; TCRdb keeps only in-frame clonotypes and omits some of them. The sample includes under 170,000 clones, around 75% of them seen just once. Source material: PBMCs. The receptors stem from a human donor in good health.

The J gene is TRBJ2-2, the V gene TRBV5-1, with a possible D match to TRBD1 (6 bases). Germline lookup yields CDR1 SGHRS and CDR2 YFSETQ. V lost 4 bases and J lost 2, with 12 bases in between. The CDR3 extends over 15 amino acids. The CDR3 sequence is CASSMPGHNTGELFF. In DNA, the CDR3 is TGCGCCAGCAGCATGCCGGGACATAACACCGGGGAGCTGTTTTTT.

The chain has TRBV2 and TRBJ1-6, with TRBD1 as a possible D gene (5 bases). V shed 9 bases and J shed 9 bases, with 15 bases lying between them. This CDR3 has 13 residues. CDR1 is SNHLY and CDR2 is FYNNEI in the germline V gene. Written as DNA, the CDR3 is TGTGCCAGTAAGACAGTCGGCGTTTCACCCCTCCACTTT. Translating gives CASKTVGVSPLHF.

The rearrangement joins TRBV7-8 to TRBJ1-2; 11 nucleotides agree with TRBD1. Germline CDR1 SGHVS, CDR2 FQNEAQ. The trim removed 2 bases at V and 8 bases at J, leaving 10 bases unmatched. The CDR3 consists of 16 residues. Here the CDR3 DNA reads TGTGCCAGCAGCTTATGGACAGGGGGCGAGGTCGGAGGCTACACCTTC. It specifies CASSLWTGGEVGGYTF.

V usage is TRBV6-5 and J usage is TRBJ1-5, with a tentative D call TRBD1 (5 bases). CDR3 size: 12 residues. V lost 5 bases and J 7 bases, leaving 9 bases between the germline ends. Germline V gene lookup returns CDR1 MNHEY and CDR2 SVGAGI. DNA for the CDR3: TGTGCCAGCAGTCATACAGGACAGCCCCAGCATTTT. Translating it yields CASSHTGQPQHF.

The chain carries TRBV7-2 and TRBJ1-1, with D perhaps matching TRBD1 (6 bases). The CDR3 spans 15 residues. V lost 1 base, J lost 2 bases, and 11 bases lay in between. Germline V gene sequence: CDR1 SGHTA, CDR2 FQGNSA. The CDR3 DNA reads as TGTGCCAGCAGCTTAGATGGCAGGGGTAACACTGAAGCTTTCTTT. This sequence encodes CASSLDGRGNTEAFF. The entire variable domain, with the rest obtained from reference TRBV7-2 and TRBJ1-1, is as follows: GAGVSQSPSNKVTEKGKDVELRCDPISGHTALYWYRQSLGQGLEFLIYFQGNSAPDKSGLPSDRFSAERTGGSVSTLTIQRTQQEDSAVYLCASSLDGRGNTEAFFGQGTRLTVV.

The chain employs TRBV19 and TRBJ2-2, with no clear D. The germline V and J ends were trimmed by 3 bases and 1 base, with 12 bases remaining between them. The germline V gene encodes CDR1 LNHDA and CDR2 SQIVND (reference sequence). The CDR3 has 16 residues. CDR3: CASSMHGRRNTGELFF. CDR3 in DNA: TGTGCCAGTAGTATGCATGGCAGAAGGAACACCGGGGAGCTGTTTTTT.

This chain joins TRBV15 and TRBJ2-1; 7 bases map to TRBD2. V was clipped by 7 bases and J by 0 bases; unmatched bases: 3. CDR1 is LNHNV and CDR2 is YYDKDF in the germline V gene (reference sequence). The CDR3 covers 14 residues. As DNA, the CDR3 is TGTGCCACCACGGGGGGACTCTCCTACAATGAGCAGTTCTTC. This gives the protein CATTGGLSYNEQFF.

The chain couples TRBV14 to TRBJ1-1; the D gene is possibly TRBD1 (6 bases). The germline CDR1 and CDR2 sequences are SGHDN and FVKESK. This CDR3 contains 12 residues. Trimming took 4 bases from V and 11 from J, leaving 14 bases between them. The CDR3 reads CASSPQGFEAFF. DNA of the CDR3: TGTGCCAGCAGCCCACAGGGTTTTGAGGCTTTCTTT.

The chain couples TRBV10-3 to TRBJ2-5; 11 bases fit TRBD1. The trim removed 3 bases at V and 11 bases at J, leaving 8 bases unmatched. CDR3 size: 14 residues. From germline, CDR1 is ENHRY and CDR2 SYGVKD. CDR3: CAISEVGTGGEQYF. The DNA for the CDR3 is TGTGCCATCAGTGAAGTAGGGACAGGGGGAGAGCAGTACTTC.

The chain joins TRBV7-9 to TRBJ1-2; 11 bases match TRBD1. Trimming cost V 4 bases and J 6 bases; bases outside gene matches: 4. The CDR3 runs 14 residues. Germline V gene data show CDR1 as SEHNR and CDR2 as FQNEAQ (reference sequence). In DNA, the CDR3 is TGTGCCAGCAGCTGGACAGGGGGCGCGGATGGCTACACCTTC. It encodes CASSWTGGADGYTF.

CDR3 in DNA: TGTGCCAGTAGTATTAAGATAGGACACTCCAATGGCTACACCTTC. Translating gives CASSIKIGHSNGYTF. V gene TRBV19 combines with J gene TRBJ1-2, with a tentative D call TRBD1 (5 bases). The ends were cut back, 3 bases at V and 6 bases at J, with 17 bases in the middle. The CDR3 runs 15 residues. Germline assignment: CDR1 LNHDA and CDR2 SQIVND (reference sequence). The whole variable domain, filled in from reference TRBV19 and TRBJ1-2, reads DGGITQSPKYLFRKEGQNVTLSCEQNLNHDAMYWYRQDPGQGLRLIYYSQIVNDFQKGDIAEGYSVSREKKESFPLTVTSAQKNPTAFYLCASSIKIGHSNGYTFGSGTRLTVV.

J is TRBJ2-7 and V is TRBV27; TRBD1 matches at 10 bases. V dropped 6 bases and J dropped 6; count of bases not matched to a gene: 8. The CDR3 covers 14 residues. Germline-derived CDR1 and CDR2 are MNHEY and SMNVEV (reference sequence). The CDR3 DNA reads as TGTGCCAGCAGCTCCGGGACAGGGGATTGCGAGCAGTACTTC. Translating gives CASSSGTGDCEQYF.

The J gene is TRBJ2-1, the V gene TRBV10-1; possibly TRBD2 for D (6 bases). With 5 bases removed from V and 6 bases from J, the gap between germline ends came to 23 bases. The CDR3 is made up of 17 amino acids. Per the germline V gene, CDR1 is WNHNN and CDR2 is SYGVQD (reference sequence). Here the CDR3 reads CASSKSNSGGGSNEQFF. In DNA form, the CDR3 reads TGCGCCAGCAGTAAATCGAATAGCGGAGGCGGGTCCAATGAGCAGTTCTTC.

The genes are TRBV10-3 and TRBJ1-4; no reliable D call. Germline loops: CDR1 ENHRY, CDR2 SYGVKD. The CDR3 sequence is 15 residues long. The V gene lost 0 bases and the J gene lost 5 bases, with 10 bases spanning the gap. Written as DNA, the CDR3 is TGTGCCATCAGTGAGTCTCGGCAGACAAATGAAAAACTGTTTTTT. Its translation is CAISESRQTNEKLFF.

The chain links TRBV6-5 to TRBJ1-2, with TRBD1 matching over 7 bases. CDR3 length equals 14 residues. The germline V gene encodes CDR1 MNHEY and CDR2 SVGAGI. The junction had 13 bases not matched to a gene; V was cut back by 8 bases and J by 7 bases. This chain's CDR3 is CASCRQGGLSGYTF. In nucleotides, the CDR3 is TGTGCCAGCTGTCGACAGGGCGGTTTATCTGGCTACACCTTC.

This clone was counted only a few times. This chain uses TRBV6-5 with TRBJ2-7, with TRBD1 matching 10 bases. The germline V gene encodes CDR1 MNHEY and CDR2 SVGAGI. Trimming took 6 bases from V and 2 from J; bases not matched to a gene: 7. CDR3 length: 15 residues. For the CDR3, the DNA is TGTGCCAGCAGCAGGACAGGGGGGAACACCTACGAGCAGTACTTC. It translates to CASSRTGGNTYEQYF.

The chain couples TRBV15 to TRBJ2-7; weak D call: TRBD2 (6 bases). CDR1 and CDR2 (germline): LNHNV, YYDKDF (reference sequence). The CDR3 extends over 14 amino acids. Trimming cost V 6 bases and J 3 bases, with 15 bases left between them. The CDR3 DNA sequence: TGTGCCACCAGTAACGCCGGGAGTAACTACGAGCAGTACTTC. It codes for CATSNAGSNYEQYF.

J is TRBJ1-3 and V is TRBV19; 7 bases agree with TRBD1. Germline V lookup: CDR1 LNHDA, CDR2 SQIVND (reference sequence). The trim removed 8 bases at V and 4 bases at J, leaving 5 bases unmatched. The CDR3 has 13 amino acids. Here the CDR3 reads CASQQGPGNTIYF. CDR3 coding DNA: TGTGCCAGTCAACAGGGGCCCGGAAACACCATATATTTT. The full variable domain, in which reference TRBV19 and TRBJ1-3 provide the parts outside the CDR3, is DGGITQSPKYLFRKEGQNVTLSCEQNLNHDAMYWYRQDPGQGLRLIYYSQIVNDFQKGDIAEGYSVSREKKESFPLTVTSAQKNPTAFYLCASQQGPGNTIYFGEGSWLTVV.

The CDR3 bases are TGTGCCAGCAGCGTGGGACTAGCGGGAGCACGGACCCAGTACTTC. Translating gives CASSVGLAGARTQYF. This sequence joins TRBV7-2 and TRBJ2-5; 14 bases align to TRBD2. Looked up from germline, CDR1 is SGHTA and CDR2 is FQGNSA. The J segment lost 7 bases and the V segment lost 5 bases, leaving 6 bases of the junction unmatched. CDR3 length equals 15 residues.

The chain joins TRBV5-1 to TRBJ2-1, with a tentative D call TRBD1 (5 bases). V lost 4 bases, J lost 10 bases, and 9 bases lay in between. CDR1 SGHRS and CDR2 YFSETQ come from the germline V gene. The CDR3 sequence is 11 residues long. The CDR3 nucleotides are TGCGCCAGCAGCACCGACAGAGAGCAGTTCTTC. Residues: CASSTDREQFF.

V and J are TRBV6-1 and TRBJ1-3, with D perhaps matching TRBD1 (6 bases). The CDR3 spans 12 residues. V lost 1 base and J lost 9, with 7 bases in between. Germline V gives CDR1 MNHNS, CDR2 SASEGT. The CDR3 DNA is TGTGCCAGCAGTGAAGTCAGGGGCACCATATATTTT. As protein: CASSEVRGTIYF.

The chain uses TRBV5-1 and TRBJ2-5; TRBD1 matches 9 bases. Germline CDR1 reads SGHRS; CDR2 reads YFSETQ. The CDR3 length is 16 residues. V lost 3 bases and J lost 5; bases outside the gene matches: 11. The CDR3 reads CASSWMTGGTGETQYF. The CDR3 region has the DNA TGCGCCAGCAGCTGGATGACAGGGGGGACTGGGGAGACCCAGTACTTC. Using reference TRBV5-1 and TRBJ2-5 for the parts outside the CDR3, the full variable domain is KAGVTQTPRYLIKTRGQQVTLSCSPISGHRSVSWYQQTPGQGLQFLFEYFSETQRNKGNFPGRFSGRQFSNSRSEMNVSTLELGDSALYLCASSWMTGGTGETQYFGPGTRLLVL.

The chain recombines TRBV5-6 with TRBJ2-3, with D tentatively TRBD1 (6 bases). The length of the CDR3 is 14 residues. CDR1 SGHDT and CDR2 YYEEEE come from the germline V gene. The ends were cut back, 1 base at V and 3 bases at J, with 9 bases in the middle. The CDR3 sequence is CASSLRGRTDTQYF. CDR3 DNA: TGTGCCAGCAGCTTGAGGGGGAGAACAGATACGCAGTATTTT.

The DNA for the CDR3 is TGTGCCAGCAGTCCTGGGTGGGAGGCTTCCTACGAGCAGTACTTC. The encoded protein is CASSPGWEASYEQYF. The chain couples TRBV27 to TRBJ2-7; the D gene is possibly TRBD2 (6 bases). The CDR3 has 15 amino acids. Trimming shortened V by 5 bases and J by 1 base, and 15 bases separated the two germline ends. Germline V gene lookup returns CDR1 MNHEY and CDR2 SMNVEV (reference sequence).

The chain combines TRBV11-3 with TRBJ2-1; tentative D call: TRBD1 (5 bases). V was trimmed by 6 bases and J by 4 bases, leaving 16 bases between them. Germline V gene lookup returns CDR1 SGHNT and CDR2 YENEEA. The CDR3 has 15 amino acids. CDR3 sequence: CASSQKGSLYNEQFF. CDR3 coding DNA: TGTGCCAGCAGTCAAAAGGGGTCCCTATACAATGAGCAGTTCTTC.

CDR3 amino acids: CASSYSSGVWNTEAFF. In DNA, the CDR3 is TGTGCCAGCAGTTACTCGTCAGGGGTATGGAACACTGAAGCTTTCTTT. This chain uses TRBV6-5 with TRBJ1-1; the D gene is possibly TRBD1 (6 bases). V dropped 0 bases and J dropped 1 base, with 12 bases sitting between them. Germline CDR1 is MNHEY and CDR2 is SVGAGI. This CDR3 region has 16 residues.

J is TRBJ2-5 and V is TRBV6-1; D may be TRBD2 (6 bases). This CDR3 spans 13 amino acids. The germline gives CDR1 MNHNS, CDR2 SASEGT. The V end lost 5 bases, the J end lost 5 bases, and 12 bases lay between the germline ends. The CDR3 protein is CASSLARWETQYF. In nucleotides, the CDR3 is TGTGCCAGCAGTCTAGCGAGGTGGGAGACCCAGTACTTC.

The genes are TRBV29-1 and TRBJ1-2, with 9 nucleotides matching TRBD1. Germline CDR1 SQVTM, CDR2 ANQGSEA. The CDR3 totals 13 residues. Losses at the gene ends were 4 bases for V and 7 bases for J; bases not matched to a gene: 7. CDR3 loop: CSVGTTGGLGYTF. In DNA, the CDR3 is TGCAGCGTTGGAACCACAGGGGGCCTTGGCTACACCTTC.